The clone carrying this T cell receptor (beta chain) was seen ten or more times. The data are from a study of human T cells and chemical hapten exposure. Study in general: Alopecia areata, totalis or universalis affected patients who were mostly female.

Each CDR3 protein gets one entry after TCRdb re-called the RACE reads with MiXCR. The sample contains around 100,000 distinct CDR3 sequences, about 10% of which appear only once. Described time point: patch test 1, 2 weeks after DPC sensitization. Treatment meaning: therapeutic diphenylcyclopropenone sensitization with weekly scalp DPC. The CDR3 covers 17 residues. Trimming took 6 bases from V and 7 from J; bases not matched to a gene: 16. The sequence was obtained from a woman between 35 and 50 years old with alopecia areata. Some clones in this sample may be carry-over from other donors' samples. The chain uses TRBV12-3 or TRBV12-4 and TRBJ2-3, with 10 bases aligning to TRBD2. This specimen consisted of whole blood, obtained in connection with sensitization to the hapten diphenylcyclopropenone (DPC). The CDR3 DNA is TGTGCCAGCAGCCCCAGCCCTAAGCGGGGGGGCCTAAATACGCAGTATTTT. Translating gives CASSPSPKRGGLNTQYF.